The clone carrying this T cell receptor (beta chain) appeared a single time. The antigen remains undetermined. The data were taken from a study of cytomegalovirus exposure and HLA in healthy donors. Notes on the study in general: A missense DCLRE1C variant was associated with V- and J-gene trimming of TCR beta chains in a later analysis, and an independent cohort replicated the association. Most sequenced TCRs were rare (though some public TCRs occurred in many donors).

The PCR used 60 Vbeta and 13 Jbeta primers. TCRdb's table, derived via immunoSEQ multiplex PCR, lists solely in-frame clones and lacks some. The sample holds approximately 140,000 clones; 82% are singletons and the top ten take roughly 1.1%. CDR1 and CDR2 from the germline V gene are GTSNPN and SVGIG (reference sequence). This CDR3 comprises 16 residues. The V segment lost 5 bases and the J segment 3 bases; nucleotides outside the gene matches: 9. Each of the donors was a healthy bone marrow donor. Sequences were obtained from PBMCs. The origin of this receptor is a boy aged 5-17 years in good health and CMV-seronegative. This chain links TRBV30 with TRBJ2-5; 13 bases are a match to TRBD2. The CDR3 sequence: CAWEPGLAGPEETQYF. CDR3 coding DNA: TGTGCCTGGGAACCGGGACTAGCGGGACCTGAAGAGACCCAGTACTTC.